One and the same sample provided the 21 T cell receptor beta chains below, sequenced in a study of graft-versus-host responses after intestinal transplantation (dated by TCRdb to the early 2020s). The library was made by the immunoSEQ multiplex PCR assay. TCRdb limited this immuneACCESS table to in-frame rearrangements with V and J called. A share of clones is missing; checked studies link under half to unresolved V genes, and the rest is unexplained. The table for this sample lists approximately 130,000 clones; approximately 94% of them were counted only once. Under 0.2% of the sample goes to the ten largest clones. The intended sense of this specimen's time point label: cells obtained before transplantation from donor or recipient. Which antigens these TCRs recognize remains unknown. The sequencing used unstimulated CD4+ T cells sorted from spleen or lymph node cells, collected before intestinal transplant. The source is a human donor who received an intestinal transplant.

The chain uses TRBV5-8 and TRBJ2-2; D is possibly TRBD1 (6 bases). V was trimmed by 4 bases and J by 6 bases, leaving 10 bases between them. Per germline, CDR1 SGHTS and CDR2 YDEGEE. The CDR3 has 13 residues. In DNA, the CDR3 is TGTGCCAGCAGCCGAACAGGGCCCGGGGAGCTGTTTTTT. Translated, it gives CASSRTGPGELFF.

Here the CDR3 reads CASSQTRQGLTYEQYF. The CDR3 region has the DNA TGCGCCAGCAGCCAAACCAGACAGGGCCTGACCTACGAGCAGTACTTC. This sequence joins TRBV4-1 and TRBJ2-7, with 7 bases identical to TRBD1. The CDR3 sequence is 16 residues long. Germline-derived CDR1 and CDR2 are MGHRA and YSYEKL. V lost 2 bases and J lost 2; bases outside the gene matches: 9.

This chain connects TRBV19 to TRBJ1-2, with 7 bases lining up with TRBD1. The CDR3 length is 14 residues. Germline CDR1 LNHDA, CDR2 SQIVND (reference sequence). V was clipped by 7 bases and J by 3 bases; unmatched bases: 8. The CDR3 region has the DNA TGTGCCAGTAAGTCGGACAGGACCTACTATGGCTACACCTTC. It yields the protein CASKSDRTYYGYTF.

CDR3 amino acids: CASRTTGQGSYEQYF. DNA of the CDR3: TGTGCCAGTAGAACAACCGGACAGGGCTCCTACGAGCAGTACTTC. The rearrangement links TRBV19 to TRBJ2-7, with TRBD1 matching over 8 bases. The CDR3 runs to 15 residues. CDR1 and CDR2 from the germline V gene are LNHDA and SQIVND (reference sequence). V gave up 6 bases and J gave up 0 bases; unmatched junction bases: 7.

Written as DNA, the CDR3 is TGTGCCAGCAGTGAGGCGGGGTCGGGGGGCTACACCTTC. It translates to CASSEAGSGGYTF. The chain is built from TRBV6-1 and TRBJ1-2; D ambiguous. V was cut by 3 bases and J by 8 bases, with 13 bases left in between. The CDR3 length is 13 residues. Germline values: CDR1 MNHNS, CDR2 SASEGT.

The chain couples TRBV7-7 to TRBJ1-1; D unresolved. Per the germline V gene, CDR1 is SSHAT and CDR2 is FNYEAQ (reference sequence). The CDR3 sequence is 13 residues long. V was clipped by 6 bases and J by 1 base, with 9 bases between them. In nucleotides, the CDR3 is TGTGCCAGCAGTCGGTATTCGAACACTGAAGCTTTCTTT. The encoded protein is CASSRYSNTEAFF. The full variable domain, in which reference TRBV7-7 and TRBJ1-1 provide the parts outside the CDR3, is GAGVSQSPRYKVTKRGQDVTLRCDPISSHATLYWYQQALGQGPEFLTYFNYEAQPDKSGLPSDRFSAERPEGSISTLTIQRTEQRDSAMYRCASSRYSNTEAFFGQGTRLTVV.

This sequence joins TRBV15 and TRBJ2-1; D ambiguous. The CDR3 has 19 residues. Germline-derived CDR1 and CDR2 are LNHNV and YYDKDF (reference sequence). The V and J ends lost 0 bases and 0 bases respectively, with 18 bases between them. Here the CDR3 DNA reads TGTGCCACCAGCAGAGAGCGTGTTTGGGCAAAAAGCTCCTACAATGAGCAGTTCTTC. Translation: CATSRERVWAKSSYNEQFF.

The chain recombines TRBV7-8 with TRBJ1-2; D remains ambiguous. The V and J ends lost 0 bases and 7 bases respectively, with 21 bases between them. Germline CDR1 reads SGHVS; CDR2 reads FQNEAQ. CDR3 length equals 17 residues. The CDR3 here is CASSLADSPPGMAGYTF. The CDR3 bases are TGTGCCAGCAGCTTAGCGGATTCCCCGCCGGGGATGGCTGGCTACACCTTC.

V and J are TRBV14 and TRBJ1-1, with no clear D. Trimming cost V 5 bases and J 3 bases, with 10 bases left between them. Germline V lookup: CDR1 SGHDN, CDR2 FVKESK. This CDR3 has 13 residues. CDR3 loop: CASSGVGYTEAFF. The CDR3 region has the DNA TGTGCCAGCAGCGGAGTGGGGTACACTGAAGCTTTCTTT. Drawing the rest from reference TRBV14 and TRBJ1-1, the complete variable domain is EAGVTQFPSHSVIEKGQTVTLRCDPISGHDNLYWYRRVMGKEIKFLLHFVKESKQDESGMPNNRFLAERTGGTYSTLKVQPAELEDSGVYFCASSGVGYTEAFFGQGTRLTVV.

The chain couples TRBV5-1 to TRBJ2-2; 11 bases are shared with TRBD1. CDR1 and CDR2 (germline): SGHRS, YFSETQ. V lost 0 bases to trimming and J lost 5 bases; unmatched junction nucleotides: 12. This CDR3 is 19 amino acids long. The CDR3 is CASSLEVGRTGGGTGELFF. The CDR3 DNA reads as TGCGCCAGCAGCTTGGAAGTCGGGCGGACAGGGGGCGGAACCGGGGAGCTGTTTTTT.

The chain links TRBV25-1 to TRBJ2-3, with D maybe TRBD1 (5 bases). The CDR3 runs 13 residues. CDR1 is MGHDK and CDR2 is SYGVNS in the germline V gene. V lost 1 base, J lost 6 bases, and 8 bases lay in between. CDR3 sequence: CASSESRADTQYF. DNA for the CDR3: TGTGCCAGCAGTGAATCCAGGGCGGATACGCAGTATTTT.

The genes are TRBV2 and TRBJ2-7, with D tentatively TRBD2 (6 bases). V was clipped by 5 bases and J by 3 bases, with 17 bases between them. The CDR3 contains 15 residues. CDR1 is SNHLY, CDR2 FYNNEI, per germline. The CDR3 is CASSWGDPRSYEQYF. The CDR3 nucleotides read TGTGCCAGCAGTTGGGGGGATCCGAGAAGCTACGAGCAGTACTTC.

The chain is built from TRBV6-5 and TRBJ2-3, with D perhaps matching TRBD1 or TRBD2 (5 bases each). This CDR3 contains 15 residues. Germline V gene lookup returns CDR1 MNHEY and CDR2 SVGAGI. The V gene lost 6 bases and the J gene lost 2 bases, with 15 bases spanning the gap. CDR3 region: CASSPRDGFTDTQYF. In DNA, the CDR3 is TGTGCCAGCAGCCCCCGGGACGGATTCACAGATACGCAGTATTTT.

V gene TRBV5-1 combines with J gene TRBJ1-6, with D tentatively TRBD1 (5 bases). The CDR3 sequence is 14 residues long. Germline CDR1 and CDR2: SGHRS and YFSETQ. Trimming took off 3 bases at V and 9 bases at J, with 13 bases between the two ends. Written as DNA, the CDR3 is TGCGCCAGCAGCTGGGGGGAAGTAAGTTCACCCCTCCACTTT. The encoded protein is CASSWGEVSSPLHF. The complete variable domain, with remaining parts taken from reference TRBV5-1 and TRBJ1-6, reads KAGVTQTPRYLIKTRGQQVTLSCSPISGHRSVSWYQQTPGQGLQFLFEYFSETQRNKGNFPGRFSGRQFSNSRSEMNVSTLELGDSALYLCASSWGEVSSPLHFGNGTRLTVT.

The chain combines TRBV11-1 with TRBJ1-2; tentative D call: TRBD1 (5 bases). This CDR3 contains 13 residues. Germline V gene data show CDR1 as SGHAT and CDR2 as FQDESV (reference sequence). Trimming pared 4 bases from V and 3 bases from J, leaving 9 bases between. The CDR3 sequence: CASSSGTHYGYTF. As DNA, the CDR3 is TGTGCCAGCAGCTCCGGGACTCACTATGGCTACACCTTC.

The chain combines TRBV4-1 with TRBJ2-1, with TRBD2 matching 9 bases. V shed 4 bases and J 1 base; nucleotides not matched to a gene: 8. The CDR3 is 17 amino acids. CDR1 and CDR2 from the germline V gene are MGHRA and YSYEKL. The CDR3 loop is CASSRPFLAGSYNEQFF. Here the CDR3 DNA reads TGCGCCAGCAGCCGGCCTTTTCTAGCGGGGTCCTACAATGAGCAGTTCTTC.

This chain links TRBV18 with TRBJ1-2; no reliable D call. The CDR3 runs 12 residues. Germline V gene lookup returns CDR1 KGHSH and CDR2 LQKENI. With 6 bases removed from V and 7 bases from J, the gap between germline ends came to 12 bases. The CDR3 DNA follows: TGTGCCAGCTCTCCGGGTTTTGCTGGCTACACCTTC. It translates to CASSPGFAGYTF.

The chain uses TRBV5-4 and TRBJ2-7; 10 nucleotides line up with TRBD1. This CDR3 is built from 14 residues. Per germline, CDR1 SGHNT and CDR2 YYREEE (reference sequence). V was pared by 5 bases and J by 5 bases, with 7 bases of the junction left unmatched. For the CDR3, the DNA is TGTGCCAGCAGGGCCGGGACAGGGGACCACGAGCAGTACTTC. Its protein is CASRAGTGDHEQYF.

V is TRBV7-2 and J is TRBJ1-1; 10 bases agree with TRBD1. After removal of 5 bases from V and 10 bases from J, the junction contained 10 bases not matched to a gene. This CDR3 region has 14 residues. CDR1 and CDR2 (germline): SGHTA, FQGNSA. The CDR3 loop is CASSRDRGREGAFF. DNA of the CDR3: TGTGCCAGCAGCCGGGACAGGGGCCGGGAGGGAGCTTTCTTT. Full variable domain (outside the CDR3, taken from reference TRBV7-2 and TRBJ1-1): GAGVSQSPSNKVTEKGKDVELRCDPISGHTALYWYRQSLGQGLEFLIYFQGNSAPDKSGLPSDRFSAERTGGSVSTLTIQRTQQEDSAVYLCASSRDRGREGAFFGQGTRLTVV.

This chain uses TRBV2 with TRBJ1-3, with a tentative D call TRBD1 (5 bases). Trimming took off 6 bases at V and 0 bases at J, with 12 bases between the two ends. Germline V gene data show CDR1 as SNHLY and CDR2 as FYNNEI. The CDR3 is 15 residues long. The CDR3 is CASSRVFASGNTIYF. The CDR3 DNA reads TGTGCCAGCAGCAGGGTTTTCGCCTCTGGAAACACCATATATTTT.

V gene TRBV5-1 combines with J gene TRBJ1-6, with D perhaps matching TRBD1 (5 bases). This CDR3 has 14 residues. Deletions cut 4 bases from V and 10 bases from J, with 15 bases between. Per the germline V gene, CDR1 is SGHRS and CDR2 is YFSETQ. CDR3 region: CASSPGGFGSPLHF. The CDR3 DNA follows: TGCGCCAGCAGCCCTGGGGGGTTTGGGTCACCCCTCCACTTT.